The clone carrying this T cell receptor beta chain was recorded at least ten times. This entry belongs to a study of metastatic and nonmetastatic thyroid tumors. For the study at large: Patients with malignant and benign thyroid disease provided blood and tumor or nodule tissue, whose repertoires were compared.

Germline V CDR1 and CDR2: DFQATT, SNEGSKA (reference sequence). V lost 2 bases and J 11 bases, leaving 21 bases between the germline ends. The CDR3 totals 14 residues. All patients reached thyroid surgery having received no treatment beforehand. TCRdb re-processed the PCR reads through MiXCR. Here the sample spans about 40,000 clones, roughly a sixth being singletons. The TCR comes from a female donor with papillary thyroid cancer or a benign thyroid nodule (not recorded which). Some clones in this sample may be carry-over from other donors' samples. This sequence joins TRBV20-1 and TRBJ1-1, with D unresolved. Sequencing input: blood. DNA for the CDR3: TGCAGTGCTAGATCCGGACGGACGGAGGTGTTCGCTTTCTTT. Translation: CSARSGRTEVFAFF.